This T cell receptor (beta chain) was identified during a study of cytomegalovirus exposure and HLA in healthy donors. Study outcomes and limitations: Data from an earlier analysis indicated that most TCR beta V segments were productive either about 87% or about 30% of the time.

The study ran its PCR with 60 Vbeta and 13 Jbeta primers. Only in-frame clones appear in the TCRdb table, and some are missing; sequencing was by immunoSEQ multiplex PCR. Among some 250,000 clones listed, roughly 82% were seen once. Concerning this clone itself: The antigen is not known.

Each donor's status was that of a healthy bone marrow donor. The germline gives CDR1 KGHSH, CDR2 LQKENI. The CDR3 loop spans 13 amino acids. V was trimmed by 0 bases and J by 8 bases, leaving 10 bases between them. The chain joins TRBV18 to TRBJ1-1; D might be TRBD1 (5 bases). This clonotype was sampled from a woman in her thirties or forties in good health and CMV-seropositive. The specimen was PBMCs. The CDR3 region is CASSPPAGWEAFF. The CDR3 DNA reads as TGTGCCAGCTCACCACCCGCAGGGTGGGAAGCTTTCTTT.